The 15 T cell receptor beta chains presented below share a single source sample, sequenced in a study of OX40 agonist ivuxolimab in advanced cancers. Clones were sequenced by immunoSEQ multiplex PCR, and TCRdb holds only the in-frame ones, with some missing. The sample holds 65,000 to 80,000 clones; just over 85% are singletons and the top ten take around 2%. The sample consisted of CD4+ or CD8+ T cells sorted from blood, taken in a trial of the OX40 agonist ivuxolimab. The receptors come from an adult with an advanced solid tumor such as melanoma, head and neck, liver or kidney cancer.

The sample holds one count of this clone. The rearrangement uses TRBV5-1 and TRBJ1-3, with TRBD1 identical over 7 bases. The V gene end was trimmed by 4 bases and the J gene end by 4 bases; junction bases not matched to a gene: 8. The CDR3 consists of 15 residues. Germline assignment: CDR1 SGHRS and CDR2 YFSETQ. CDR3 loop: CASSSTGVVGNTIYF. The CDR3 DNA reads TGCGCCAGCAGCAGTACAGGGGTCGTAGGAAACACCATATATTTT.

The rearrangement links TRBV28 to TRBJ1-5; 8 positions match TRBD1. CDR1 MDHEN and CDR2 SYDVKM come from the germline V gene. The CDR3 contains 14 residues. V lost 7 bases and J lost 7; bases outside the gene matches: 9. The CDR3 nucleotides are TGTGCCAGCACTTCGGACAGGGTGAGCCAGCCCCAGCATTTT. Translated, it gives CASTSDRVSQPQHF.

This sequence joins TRBV19 and TRBJ1-2; D is undetermined. Germline V gene sequence: CDR1 LNHDA, CDR2 SQIVND (reference sequence). CDR3 length: 12 amino acids. V gave up 6 bases and J gave up 6 bases, with 11 bases separating them. CDR3 bases: TGTGCCAGTAGGAACCTCAGAGATGGCTACACCTTC. Protein product: CASRNLRDGYTF.

The rearrangement links TRBV7-3 to TRBJ2-5, with D possibly being TRBD1 (6 bases). V was pared by 6 bases and J by 4 bases, with 12 bases between. The CDR3 is made up of 13 amino acids. Germline V gene sequence: CDR1 SGHTA, CDR2 FQGTGA. In DNA form, the CDR3 reads TGTGCCAGCAGTATGGGGGCGGGAGAGACCCAGTACTTC. Translated: CASSMGAGETQYF.

In this sample, this clone turned up once. The conserved phenylalanine or tryptophan is not found at the CDR3 terminus, so this likely reflects a read error. It is unclear where the CDR3 begins or ends on the DNA, so no DNA is shown, and the CDR3 is as TCRdb lists it. V gene TRBV5-3 combines with J gene TRBJ1-1. TRBV5-3 is sorted into the ORF group, with uncertain function. The CDR3 length is 13 residues, termini included. The CDR3 loop is CARSDSGSLVLKL.

The CDR3 bases are TGTGCCAGCCGCTCAGGCATGAGCTCCTACAATGAGCAGTTCTTC. Translated: CASRSGMSSYNEQFF. The rearrangement uses TRBV6-5 and TRBJ2-1, with no clear D. The length of the CDR3 is 15 residues. The germline gives CDR1 MNHEY, CDR2 SVGAGI. The germline V and J ends were trimmed by 8 bases and 0 bases, with 14 bases remaining between them.

Only a few counts were recorded for this clone. The genes are TRBV6-1 and TRBJ2-7; D not resolved. The CDR3 totals 12 residues. Trimming took 0 bases from V and 5 from J, leaving 5 bases between them. CDR1 MNHNS and CDR2 SASEGT come from the germline V gene. CDR3 sequence reads: CASSEALHEQYF. In DNA form, the CDR3 reads TGTGCCAGCAGTGAAGCGCTTCACGAGCAGTACTTC.

The chain recombines TRBV7-2 with TRBJ2-1, with a weak D call TRBD2 (5 bases). The CDR3 is 15 residues long. Per germline, CDR1 SGHTA and CDR2 FQGNSA. V lost 2 bases and J lost 5, with 13 bases in between. CDR3 sequence: CASSLFAGPNNEQFF. In nucleotides, the CDR3 is TGTGCCAGCAGCTTATTTGCGGGCCCTAACAATGAGCAGTTCTTC. The complete variable domain, with remaining parts taken from reference TRBV7-2 and TRBJ2-1, reads GAGVSQSPSNKVTEKGKDVELRCDPISGHTALYWYRQSLGQGLEFLIYFQGNSAPDKSGLPSDRFSAERTGGSVSTLTIQRTQQEDSAVYLCASSLFAGPNNEQFFGPGTRLTVL.

The sample holds a few counts of this clone. J is TRBJ1-2 and V is TRBV18; D not resolved. This CDR3 is 13 amino acids long. The germline V and J ends were trimmed by 3 bases and 4 bases, with 9 bases remaining between them. CDR1 is KGHSH and CDR2 is LQKENI in the germline V gene. DNA of the CDR3: TGTGCCAGCTCACCTACGGAGGCCTATGGCTACACCTTC. Its protein product is CASSPTEAYGYTF.

The chain recombines TRBV6-5 with TRBJ1-3; D is uncertain. V lost 2 bases, J lost 9 bases, and 8 bases lay in between. Germline values: CDR1 MNHEY, CDR2 SVGAGI. The CDR3 runs 12 residues. The CDR3, as DNA: TGTGCCAGCAGTTACAGGGCGGGCACCATATATTTT. As protein: CASSYRAGTIYF.

The V gene is TRBV10-3, the J gene TRBJ1-2; a weak D match, TRBD1 (5 bases). The CDR3 has 12 residues. The V end was cut by 4 bases, the J end by 6 bases, with 9 bases between. Looked up from germline, CDR1 is ENHRY and CDR2 is SYGVKD. DNA of the CDR3: TGTGCCATCAGTGCAGGGTTAGATGGCTACACCTTC. The encoded protein is CAISAGLDGYTF.

The chain joins TRBV5-1 to TRBJ1-1; 7 bases line up with TRBD1. The CDR3 has 17 residues. The germline V gene encodes CDR1 SGHRS and CDR2 YFSETQ. Germline trimming cut 2 bases from V and 0 bases from J; bases unmatched to any gene: 10. The CDR3 protein is CASSFGTANIMNTEAFF. The CDR3 DNA reads as TGCGCCAGCAGCTTCGGGACAGCTAATATTATGAACACTGAAGCTTTCTTT.

V usage is TRBV7-2 and J usage is TRBJ2-3, with D unclear. Germline V CDR1 and CDR2: SGHTA, FQGNSA. V lost 5 bases and J lost 3, with 6 bases in between. This CDR3 is built from 12 residues. This chain's CDR3 is CASSITTDTQYF. The CDR3 DNA follows: TGTGCCAGCAGCATAACGACAGATACGCAGTATTTT.

The chain combines TRBV29-1 with TRBJ2-4; 12 nucleotides match TRBD1. The germline gives CDR1 SQVTM, CDR2 ANQGSEA. The CDR3 contains 14 residues. Trimming cost V 5 bases and J 8 bases; bases outside gene matches: 7. In DNA form, the CDR3 reads TGCAGCGTTAAACCGGGACAGGGGGCGGACATTCAGTACTTC. Translated: CSVKPGQGADIQYF.

The chain employs TRBV30 and TRBJ2-7, with 7 bases lining up with TRBD2. This CDR3 is 15 amino acids long. V dropped 2 bases and J dropped 2; count of bases not matched to a gene: 9. In germline, CDR1 is GTSNPN, CDR2 SVGIG (reference sequence). The CDR3: CAWSWGWGGTYEQYF. CDR3 DNA sequence: TGTGCCTGGAGTTGGGGCTGGGGGGGAACCTACGAGCAGTACTTC.